This T cell receptor (beta chain) was sequenced in a study of cytomegalovirus exposure and HLA in healthy donors. Study overall: From around 180 million T cells, an earlier analysis saw around 120 million unique TCR beta sequences.

The PCR ran on 60 Vbeta and 13 Jbeta primers. Assay: immunoSEQ multiplex PCR; the TCRdb copy retains only in-frame clones and omits some. This table holds some 99,000 clones, around four fifths found once. Though nominally healthy at sampling, donors likely had unrecorded immune exposures. Germline V gives CDR1 SGHAT, CDR2 FQNNGV. V was trimmed by 7 bases and J by 0 bases, leaving 16 bases between them. The length of the CDR3 is 15 residues. The genes are TRBV11-2 and TRBJ2-7; D unclear. Sequenced: PBMCs. The TCR sequence derives from a woman between 45 and 60 years old in good health and CMV-seropositive. The CDR3, as DNA: TGTGCCAGCACCCTAACCACGGGTAGCTCCTACGAGCAGTACTTC. It is translated as CASTLTTGSSYEQYF.